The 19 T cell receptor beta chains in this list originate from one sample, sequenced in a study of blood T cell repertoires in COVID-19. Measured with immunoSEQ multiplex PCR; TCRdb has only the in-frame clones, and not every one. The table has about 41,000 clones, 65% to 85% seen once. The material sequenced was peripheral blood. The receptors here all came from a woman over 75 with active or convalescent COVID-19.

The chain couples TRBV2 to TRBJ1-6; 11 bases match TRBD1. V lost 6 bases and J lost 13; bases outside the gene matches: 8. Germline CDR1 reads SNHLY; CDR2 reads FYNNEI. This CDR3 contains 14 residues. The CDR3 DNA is TGTGCCAGCAGGATCGCCGGGACAGGGGGTCCCCTCCACTTT. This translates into CASRIAGTGGPLHF.

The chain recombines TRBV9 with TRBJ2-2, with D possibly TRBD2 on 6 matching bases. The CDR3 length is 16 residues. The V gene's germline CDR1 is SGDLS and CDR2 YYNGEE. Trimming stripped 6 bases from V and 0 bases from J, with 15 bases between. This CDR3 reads CASTVAGTSNTGELFF. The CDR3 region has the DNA TGTGCCAGCACGGTAGCAGGGACTTCGAACACCGGGGAGCTGTTTTTT.

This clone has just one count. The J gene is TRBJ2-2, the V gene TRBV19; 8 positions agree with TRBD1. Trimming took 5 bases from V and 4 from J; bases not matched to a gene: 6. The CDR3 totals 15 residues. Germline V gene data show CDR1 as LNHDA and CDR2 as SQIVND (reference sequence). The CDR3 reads CASSVTGGGTGELFF. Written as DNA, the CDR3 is TGTGCCAGTAGTGTAACAGGGGGAGGCACCGGGGAGCTGTTTTTT.

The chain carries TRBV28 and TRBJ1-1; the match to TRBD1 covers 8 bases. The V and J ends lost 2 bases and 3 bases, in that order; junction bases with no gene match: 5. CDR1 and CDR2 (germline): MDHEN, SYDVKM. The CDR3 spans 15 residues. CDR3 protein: CASSLERTGYTEAFF. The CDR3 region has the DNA TGTGCCAGCAGTTTAGAGCGGACAGGGTACACTGAAGCTTTCTTT.

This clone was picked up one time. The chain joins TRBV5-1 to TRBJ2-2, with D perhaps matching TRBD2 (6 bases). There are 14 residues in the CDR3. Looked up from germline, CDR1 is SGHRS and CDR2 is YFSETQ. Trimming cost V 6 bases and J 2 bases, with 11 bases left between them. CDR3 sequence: CASTAGGNTGELFF. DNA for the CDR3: TGCGCCAGCACTGCCGGGGGAAACACCGGGGAGCTGTTTTTT.

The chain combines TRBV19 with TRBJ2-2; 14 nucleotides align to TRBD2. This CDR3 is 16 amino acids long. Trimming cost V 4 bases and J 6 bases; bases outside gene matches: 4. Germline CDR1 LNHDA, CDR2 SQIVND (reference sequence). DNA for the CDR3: TGTGCCAGTAGTAGGGGACTAGCGGGAGTCTCCGGGGAGCTGTTTTTT. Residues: CASSRGLAGVSGELFF.

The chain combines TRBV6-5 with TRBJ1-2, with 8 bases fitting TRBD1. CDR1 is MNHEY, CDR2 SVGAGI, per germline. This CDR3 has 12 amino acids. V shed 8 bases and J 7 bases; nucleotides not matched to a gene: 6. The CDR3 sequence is CASGQGALGYTF. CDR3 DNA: TGTGCCAGCGGGCAGGGGGCGCTTGGCTACACCTTC.

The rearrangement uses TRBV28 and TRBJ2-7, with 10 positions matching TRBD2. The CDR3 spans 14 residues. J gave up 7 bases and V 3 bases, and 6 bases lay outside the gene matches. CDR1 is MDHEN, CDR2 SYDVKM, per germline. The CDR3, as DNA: TGTGCCAGCAGTTTTCTAGCGGGAGATGGTGAGCAGTACTTC. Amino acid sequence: CASSFLAGDGEQYF. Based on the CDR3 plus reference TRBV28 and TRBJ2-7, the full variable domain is DVKVTQSSRYLVKRTGEKVFLECVQDMDHENMFWYRQDPGLGLRLIYFSYDVKMKEKGDIPEGYSVSREKKERFSLILESASTNQTSMYLCASSFLAGDGEQYFGPGTRLTVT.

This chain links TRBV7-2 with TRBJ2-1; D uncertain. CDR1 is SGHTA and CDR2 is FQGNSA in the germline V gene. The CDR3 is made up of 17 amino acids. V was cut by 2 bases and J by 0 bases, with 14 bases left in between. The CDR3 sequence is CASSLIASKSSYNEQFF. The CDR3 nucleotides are TGTGCCAGCAGCTTAATTGCTAGTAAGAGCTCCTACAATGAGCAGTTCTTC.

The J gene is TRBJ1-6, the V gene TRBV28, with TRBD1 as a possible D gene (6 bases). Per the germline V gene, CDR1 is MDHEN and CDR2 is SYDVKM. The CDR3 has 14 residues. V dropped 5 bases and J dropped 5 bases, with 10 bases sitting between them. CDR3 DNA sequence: TGTGCCAGCAGTGACAGGTCGAATAATTCACCCCTCCACTTT. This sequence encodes CASSDRSNNSPLHF.

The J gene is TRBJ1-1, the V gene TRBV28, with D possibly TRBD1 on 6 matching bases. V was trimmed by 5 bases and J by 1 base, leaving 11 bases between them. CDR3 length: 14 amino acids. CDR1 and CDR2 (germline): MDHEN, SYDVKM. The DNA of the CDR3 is TGTGCCAGCAGTGCCAGGGGCCGGAACACTGAAGCTTTCTTT. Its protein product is CASSARGRNTEAFF.

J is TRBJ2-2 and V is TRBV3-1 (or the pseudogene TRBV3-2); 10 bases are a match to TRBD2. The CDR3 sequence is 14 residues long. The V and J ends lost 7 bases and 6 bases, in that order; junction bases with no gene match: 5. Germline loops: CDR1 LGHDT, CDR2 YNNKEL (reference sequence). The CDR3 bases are TGTGCCAGCACATGGAGCGGGAGGGCCGGGGAGCTGTTTTTT. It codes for CASTWSGRAGELFF.

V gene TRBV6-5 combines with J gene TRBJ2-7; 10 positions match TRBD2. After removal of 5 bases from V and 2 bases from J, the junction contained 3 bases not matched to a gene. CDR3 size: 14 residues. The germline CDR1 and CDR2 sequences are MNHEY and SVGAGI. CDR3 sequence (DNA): TGTGCCAGCAGTACTAGCGGGGTAACCTACGAGCAGTACTTC. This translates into CASSTSGVTYEQYF.

CDR3 nucleotides: TGTGCCAGCAGCATTAGCGGGAGCTCCTACAATGAGCAGTTCTTC. It translates to CASSISGSSYNEQFF. V usage is TRBV11-2 and J usage is TRBJ2-1, with 9 bases aligning to TRBD2. V lost 5 bases and J lost 0; bases outside the gene matches: 2. Germline values: CDR1 SGHAT, CDR2 FQNNGV. The CDR3 sequence is 15 residues long. Complete variable domain (other parts from reference TRBV11-2 and TRBJ2-1): EAGVAQSPRYKIIEKRQSVAFWCNPISGHATLYWYQQILGQGPKLLIQFQNNGVVDDSQLPKDRFSAERLKGVDSTLKIQPAKLEDSAVYLCASSISGSSYNEQFFGPGTRLTVL.

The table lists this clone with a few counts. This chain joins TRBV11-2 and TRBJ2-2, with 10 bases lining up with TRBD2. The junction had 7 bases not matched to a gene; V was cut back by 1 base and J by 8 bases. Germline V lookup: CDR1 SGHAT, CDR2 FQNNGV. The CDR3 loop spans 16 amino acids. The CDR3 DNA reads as TGTGCCAGCAGCTTAGGGCTAGCGGGAGTGGCAGGGGAGCTGTTTTTT. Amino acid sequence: CASSLGLAGVAGELFF.

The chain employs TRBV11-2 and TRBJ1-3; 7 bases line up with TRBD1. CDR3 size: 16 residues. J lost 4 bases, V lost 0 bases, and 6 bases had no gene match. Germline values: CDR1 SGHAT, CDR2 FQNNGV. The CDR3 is CASSLDRTGAGNTIYF. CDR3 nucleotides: TGTGCCAGCAGCTTAGATCGCACAGGGGCGGGAAACACCATATATTTT.

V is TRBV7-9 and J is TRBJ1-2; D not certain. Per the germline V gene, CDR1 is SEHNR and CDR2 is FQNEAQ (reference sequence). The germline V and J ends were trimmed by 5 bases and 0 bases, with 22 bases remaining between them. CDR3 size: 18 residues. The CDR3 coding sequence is TGTGCCAGCAGCCGAGAGGTCGACTTTGCCGAAACTAACTATGGCTACACCTTC. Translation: CASSREVDFAETNYGYTF.

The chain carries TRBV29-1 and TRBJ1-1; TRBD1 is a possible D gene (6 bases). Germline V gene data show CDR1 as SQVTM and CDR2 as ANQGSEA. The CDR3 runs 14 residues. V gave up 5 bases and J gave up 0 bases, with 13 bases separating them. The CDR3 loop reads CSVKPDRLNTEAFF. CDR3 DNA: TGCAGCGTTAAACCGGACAGACTGAACACTGAAGCTTTCTTT. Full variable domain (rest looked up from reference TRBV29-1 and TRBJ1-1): SAVISQKPSRDICQRGTSLTIQCQVDSQVTMMFWYRQQPGQSLTLIATANQGSEATYESGFVIDKFPISRPNLTFSTLTVSNMSPEDSSIYLCSVKPDRLNTEAFFGQGTRLTVV.

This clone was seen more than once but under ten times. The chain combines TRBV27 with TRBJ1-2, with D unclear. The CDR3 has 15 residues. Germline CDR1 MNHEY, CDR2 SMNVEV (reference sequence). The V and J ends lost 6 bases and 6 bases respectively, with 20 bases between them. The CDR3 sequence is CASSLLPGRVHGYTF. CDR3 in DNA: TGTGCCAGCAGCTTACTCCCCGGGAGGGTTCATGGCTACACCTTC.